A few counts support the clone carrying this TCR beta chain. The antigen is unknown. CDR3 length: 15 residues. V lost 1 base and J 5 bases, leaving 12 bases between the germline ends. The data are from a study of early T cells in non-severe SARS-CoV-2 infection. Study at large: Chains were not paired, and sequencing was done on bulk RNA from unsorted whole blood.

General study points: In VDJdb matching, anti-spike CD8 responses were favored while private and CD4 specificities went missing.

Individual cDNA molecules received unique molecular identifiers during library preparation. TCRdb fed the 5' RACE reads into MiXCR, producing one record per CDR3 protein. Of approximately 38,000 distinct CDR3 sequences in the sample, roughly 5% were seen once. This TCR was sampled from an adult who was a healthcare worker with PCR-confirmed SARS-CoV-2 infection or an uninfected control (not recorded which). J is TRBJ1-5 and V is TRBV12-3 or TRBV12-4, with D uncertain. Sequenced sample: whole blood. The CDR3 nucleotides read TGTGCCAGCAGTTTAGAAGGGAAGGAACATCAGCCCCAGCATTTT. Its protein is CASSLEGKEHQPQHF.